This TCR beta chain was sequenced for a study of cytomegalovirus exposure and HLA in healthy donors. Study background: The early release's HLA-typed donors yielded 70 million to 85 million unique TCRs. Of a few hundred genotyped donors, roughly 81% grouped in the Caucasian-associated ancestry cluster.

Points on this clone: What it binds is not known.

Study conclusions and caveats: A later analysis reportedly found that, within productive TCRs, an Asian-associated ancestry cluster had fewer N-insertions than the mean observed across the approximately 700 donors. In a later analysis, the majority of CMV-associated beta chains seemingly showed HLA restriction.

The germline CDR1 and CDR2 sequences are SGHAT and FQNNGV. The ends were cut back, 7 bases at V and 5 bases at J, with 17 bases in the middle. The CDR3 length is 15 residues. Vbeta (60) and Jbeta (13) primers were used in the PCR. Assay used: immunoSEQ multiplex PCR; TCRdb lists only in-frame clones, some missing. Its table lists 91,000 or so clones. The receptor was isolated from a woman between 25 and 40 years old in good health and CMV-seronegative. The sample taken for sequencing was PBMCs. The J gene is TRBJ1-4, the V gene TRBV11-2; possible D gene TRBD1, 6 bases. The CDR3 region has the DNA TGTGCCAGCACCACTAAATCGCAGGGGAATGAAAAACTGTTTTTT. This sequence encodes CASTTKSQGNEKLFF.